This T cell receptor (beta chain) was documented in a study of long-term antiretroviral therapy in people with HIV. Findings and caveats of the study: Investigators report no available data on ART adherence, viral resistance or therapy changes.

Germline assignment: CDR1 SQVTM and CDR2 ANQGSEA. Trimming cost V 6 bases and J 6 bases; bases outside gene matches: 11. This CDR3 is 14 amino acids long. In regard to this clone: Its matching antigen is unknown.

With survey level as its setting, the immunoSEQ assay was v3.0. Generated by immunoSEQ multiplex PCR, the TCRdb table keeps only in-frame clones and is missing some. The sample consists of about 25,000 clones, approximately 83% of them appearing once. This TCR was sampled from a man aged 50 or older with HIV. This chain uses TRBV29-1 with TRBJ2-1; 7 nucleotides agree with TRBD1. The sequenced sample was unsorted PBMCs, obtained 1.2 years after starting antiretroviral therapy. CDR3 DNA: TGCAGCGTGCAGTTCGGGACAGCATTCAATGAGCAGTTCTTC. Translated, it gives CSVQFGTAFNEQFF.